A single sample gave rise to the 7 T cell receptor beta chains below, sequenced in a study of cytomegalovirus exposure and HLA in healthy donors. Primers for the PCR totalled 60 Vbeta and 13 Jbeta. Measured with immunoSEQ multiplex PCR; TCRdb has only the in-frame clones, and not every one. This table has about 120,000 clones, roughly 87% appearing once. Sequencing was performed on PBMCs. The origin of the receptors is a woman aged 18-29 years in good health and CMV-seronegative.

The CDR3 region is CASFAQGWGEQYF. CDR3 DNA: TGTGCCAGCTTCGCCCAGGGTTGGGGCGAGCAGTACTTC. The chain couples TRBV2 to TRBJ2-5, with D tentatively TRBD1 (5 bases). The last part of the DNA fits TRBJ2-7 better; the J call may be wrong. The germline V gene encodes CDR1 SNHLY and CDR2 FYNNEI. CDR3 length: 13 residues.

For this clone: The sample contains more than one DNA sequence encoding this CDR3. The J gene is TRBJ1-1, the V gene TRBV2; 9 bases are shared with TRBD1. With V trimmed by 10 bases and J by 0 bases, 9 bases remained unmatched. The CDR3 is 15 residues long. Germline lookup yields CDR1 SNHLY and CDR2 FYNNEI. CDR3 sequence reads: CATMDRGVLNTEAFF. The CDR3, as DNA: TGTGCCACCATGGACAGGGGCGTTTTGAACACTGAAGCTTTCTTT. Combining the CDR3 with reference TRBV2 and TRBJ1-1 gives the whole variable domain EPEVTQTPSHQVTQMGQEVILRCVPISNHLYFYWYRQILGQKVEFLVSFYNNEISEKSEIFDDQFSVERPDGSNFTLKIRSTKLEDSAMYFCATMDRGVLNTEAFFGQGTRLTVV.

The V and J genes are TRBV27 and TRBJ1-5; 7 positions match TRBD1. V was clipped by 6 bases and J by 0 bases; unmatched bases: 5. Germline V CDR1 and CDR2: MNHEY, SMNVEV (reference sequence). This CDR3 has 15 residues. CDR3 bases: TGTGCCAGCAGCCCGGACAGGATTAGCAATCAGCCCCAGCATTTT. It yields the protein CASSPDRISNQPQHF.

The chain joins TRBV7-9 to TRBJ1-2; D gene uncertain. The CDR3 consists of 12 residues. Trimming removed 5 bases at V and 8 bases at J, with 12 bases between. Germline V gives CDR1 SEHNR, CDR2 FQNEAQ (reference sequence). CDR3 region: CASSPLVRGYTF. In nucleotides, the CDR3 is TGTGCCAGCAGCCCCCTAGTCCGCGGCTACACCTTC.

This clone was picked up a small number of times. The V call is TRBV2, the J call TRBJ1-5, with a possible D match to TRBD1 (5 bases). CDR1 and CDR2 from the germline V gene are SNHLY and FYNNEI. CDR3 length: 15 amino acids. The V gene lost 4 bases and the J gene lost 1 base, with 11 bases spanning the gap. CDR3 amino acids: CASSAGGSSNQPQHF. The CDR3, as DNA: TGTGCCAGCAGTGCGGGGGGATCAAGCAATCAGCCCCAGCATTTT.

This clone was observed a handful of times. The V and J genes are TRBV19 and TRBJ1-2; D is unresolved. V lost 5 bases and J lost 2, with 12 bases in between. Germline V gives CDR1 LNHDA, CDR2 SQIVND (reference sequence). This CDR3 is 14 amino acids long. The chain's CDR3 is CASSREQPNYGYTF. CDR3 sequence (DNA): TGTGCCAGTAGTCGGGAGCAACCAAACTATGGCTACACCTTC.

The CDR3 region is CASSQGQGDRDGYTF. The DNA of the CDR3 is TGCGCCAGCAGCCAGGGACAGGGGGATAGGGATGGCTACACCTTC. J is TRBJ1-2 and V is TRBV4-3; 11 nucleotides agree with TRBD1. Germline CDR1 LGHNA, CDR2 YSLEER. The CDR3 consists of 15 residues. The V segment lost 3 bases and the J segment 6 bases; nucleotides outside the gene matches: 6.